This entry concerns a single T cell receptor beta chain. Germline V gene data show CDR1 as SGDLS and CDR2 as YYNGEE. CDR3 size: 16 residues. The V segment lost 2 bases and the J segment 5 bases; nucleotides outside the gene matches: 5. The study counted Cohort 3 donors as recovered given two negative PCRs, clearance, or symptom resolution. This sample is drawn from a study of blood T cell repertoires in COVID-19. Libraries were prepared by immunoSEQ multiplex PCR; TCRdb keeps only in-frame clonotypes and omits some of them. Here the sample spans over 250,000 clones, 89% being singletons. V usage is TRBV9 and J usage is TRBJ1-6; 9 bases line up with TRBD1. The sequenced material came from PBMCs or T cells enriched from blood (not recorded which). The TCR sequence derives from an older woman who had recovered from COVID-19. The CDR3 region is CASSVTDRGDNSPLHF. The DNA of the CDR3 is TGTGCCAGCAGCGTGACTGACAGGGGGGATAATTCACCCCTCCACTTT.